This T cell receptor beta chain is drawn from a study of blood T cell repertoires in COVID-19. For the study at large: PBMCs, B-cell-depleted T cells, or T cells provided the cDNA or gDNA that made up the material.

The data were produced by immunoSEQ multiplex PCR, yet TCRdb's version contains in-frame clones alone and is incomplete. Here the sample spans 50,000 or so clones, roughly 85% being singletons. Sequenced sample: peripheral blood. The receptor's source is a human donor in a cohort sampled during active COVID-19.

The CDR3 spells CASSLESLNYGYTF. The CDR3 DNA sequence: TGCGCCAGCAGCTTGGAGAGCCTTAACTATGGCTACACCTTC. V gene TRBV5-1 combines with J gene TRBJ1-2; D gene uncertain. The CDR3 has 14 residues. Germline-derived CDR1 and CDR2 are SGHRS and YFSETQ. The germline V and J ends were trimmed by 0 bases and 1 base, with 7 bases remaining between them.